Listed below are T cell receptor beta chains from one sample, sequenced in a study of regulatory T cells in long-lasting Graves disease. TCRdb re-analysed the multiplex PCR reads in MiXCR, keeping a single row per CDR3 protein. The profile shows roughly 510,000 distinct CDR3 sequences, more than 15% of them singletons. A further study also used this sample, focusing on T cells in Graves' hyperthyroidism and ophthalmopathy.

Sequencing used peripheral blood mononuclear cells (PBMCs), obtained at new diagnosis, from a patient treated with antithyroid drugs. Receptors were obtained from a man between 18 and 35 years old with Graves disease. The CDR3 runs from the conserved cysteine through the conserved F or W. The D gene is left open where the match is weak. Clone sizes are given selectively: once, few, many, or a class where the clone is expanded.

j_gene,v_gene,abundance,d_gene,CDR3nt,CDR3aa
TRBJ1-1,TRBV29-1,NA,NA,TGCAACGGAAGGGGACGGTTGAACACTGAAGCTTTCTTT,CNGRGRLNTEAFF
TRBJ2-7,TRBV6-1,many,NA,TGTGCCAGCAGTGAAGTTGTAACACCCTCCTACGAGCAGTACTTC,CASSEVVTPSYEQYF
TRBJ1-2,TRBV6-1,NA,NA,TGTGCCAGCAGTGCAGCCTTAGCTAACTATGGCTACACCTTC,CASSAALANYGYTF
TRBJ2-1,TRBV29-1,many,TRBD2,TGCAGCGTTGCGATAGCGGGGGACTACAATGAGCAGTTCTTC,CSVAIAGDYNEQFF
TRBJ2-3,TRBV20-1,NA,TRBD2,TGCAGTGCTAGGCACTCTAGCGGGAGGCGCACAGATACGCAGTATTTT,CSARHSSGRRTDTQYF
TRBJ2-1,TRBV20-1,NA,NA,TGCAGTGCCTCTGTGCTAGGCTTGGGTGAGCAGTTCTTC,CSASVLGLGEQFF
TRBJ1-5,TRBV9,NA,NA,TGTGCCAGCAGCGTAGGGACAGACAATCAGCCCCAGCATTTT,CASSVGTDNQPQHF
TRBJ2-7,TRBV11-2,many,NA,TGTGCCAGCAGCTTAGTTTCCAGCGGACCCCTCTCCTACGAGCAGTACTTC,CASSLVSSGPLSYEQYF
TRBJ2-4,TRBV28,many,TRBD2,TGTGCCAGCAGTTATAGCGGGAGAGTGAACATTCAGTACTTC,CASSYSGRVNIQYF
TRBJ2-7,TRBV11-2,NA,TRBD2,TGTGCCAGCAGCCTATCGGGTAGCGGGAGACGCGAGCAGTACTTC,CASSLSGSGRREQYF
TRBJ2-1,TRBV6-1,NA,NA,TGTGCCAGCAGTGGCCAGGGGGGATATGAGCAGTTCTTC,CASSGQGGYEQFF
TRBJ1-5,TRBV18,many,NA,TGTGCCAGCAGCCCCCTGACGGGCAATCAGCCCCAGCATTTT,CASSPLTGNQPQHF
TRBJ1-5,TRBV20-1,many,TRBD1,TGCAGTGCTAGCCGACAGGGTGGGAGCAATCAGCCCCAGCATTTT,CSASRQGGSNQPQHF
TRBJ2-6,TRBV12-3/TRBV12-4,few,NA,TGTGCCAGCAGTTTAAGGGGGGGGCCGGGGGCCAACGTCCTGACTTTC,CASSLRGGPGANVLTF
TRBJ2-5,TRBV5-1,NA,TRBD1,TGCGCCAGCAGCACCTTCGGGGACAGGCAAGAGACCCAGTACTTC,CASSTFGDRQETQYF
TRBJ2-5,TRBV11-1,many,NA,TGTGCCAGCAGCTTAAATTTTGTAGGAGAGGAGACCCAGTACTTC,CASSLNFVGEETQYF
TRBJ2-7,TRBV5-1,many,NA,TGCGCCAGCAGCTTGGATGACAGCCAGAGCTCCTACGAGCAGTACTTC,CASSLDDSQSSYEQYF
TRBJ1-3,TRBV6-5,NA,NA,TGTGCCAGCAGTTTAGGAGCGTCCCCTGGAAACACCATATATTTT,CASSLGASPGNTIYF
TRBJ2-3,TRBV5-1,many,NA,TGCGCCAGCAGCTTGGCGCGGAGCGGAGATACGCAGTATTTT,CASSLARSGDTQYF
TRBJ2-7,TRBV3-1,few,NA,TGTGCCAGCAGCTCATTAGACTCCGTTCAGTACTTC,CASSSLDSVQYF
TRBJ2-2,TRBV9,few,NA,TGTGCCAGCAGCGTAGAGAGAGGGCCGACCACCGGGGAGCTGTTTTTT,CASSVERGPTTGELFF
TRBJ1-3,TRBV29-1,NA,NA,TGCAGCGTTGAAGACCCAGGGCTTGGAAACACCATATATTTT,CSVEDPGLGNTIYF
TRBJ1-4,TRBV28,once,TRBD1,TGTGCCAGCAGTTTACAAAGACAGGGTCGGGAAAAACTGTTTTTT,CASSLQRQGREKLFF
TRBJ2-1,TRBV3-1,NA,NA,TGTGCCAGCAGCCAAGATTTGAAGCGAGAGCAGTTCTTC,CASSQDLKREQFF
TRBJ2-7,TRBV19,NA,NA,TGTGCCAGTAGTATAAGAGACGCCATCGGGGAGCAGTACTTC,CASSIRDAIGEQYF
TRBJ2-3,TRBV7-2,many,TRBD2,TGTGCCAGCAGCCCAAGGGAGGGCGATACGCAGTATTTT,CASSPREGDTQYF
TRBJ2-7,TRBV6-1,many,NA,TGTGCCAGCACCCAGGGCCTCAGCTCCTACGAGCAGTACTTC,CASTQGLSSYEQYF
TRBJ1-2,TRBV27,NA,TRBD1,TGTGCCAGCAGTATGACAGGGTCAGACTATGGCTACACCTTC,CASSMTGSDYGYTF
TRBJ2-1,TRBV7-3,few,NA,TGTGCCAGCAGCTTACCGGGACCTAGTCGGAATGAGCAGTTCTTC,CASSLPGPSRNEQFF
TRBJ1-1,TRBV10-3,few,NA,TGTGCCATCAGTGAGGAGGGGCCCCCGACTGAAGCTTTCTTT,CAISEEGPPTEAFF
TRBJ1-2,TRBV27,many,NA,TGTGCCAGCAGTTCAGGGACGGTACCTAACTATGGCTACACCTTC,CASSSGTVPNYGYTF
TRBJ2-1,TRBV20-1,many,NA,TGCAGTGCCTGGGGCAGCAGTGAGCAGTTCTTC,CSAWGSSEQFF
TRBJ1-2,TRBV28,few,NA,TGTGCCAGCCGTGGGGACTTAGCTAACTATGGCTACACCTTC,CASRGDLANYGYTF
TRBJ1-1,TRBV6-1,many,NA,TGTGCCAGCAGTGAATCCTTTAGTCGCCAGCTCGAAGCTTTCTTT,CASSESFSRQLEAFF
TRBJ1-1,TRBV12-3/TRBV12-4,many,NA,TGTGCCAGCAGTTTTAGCCGTGAAGCTTTCTTT,CASSFSREAFF
TRBJ2-7,TRBV19,few,NA,TGTGCCAGTAGGTACGGGCACCTCTCCTACGAGCAGTACTTC,CASRYGHLSYEQYF
TRBJ1-5,TRBV7-2,many,NA,TGTGCCAGCAGCTTAGGCCTCGGACTACTTCAGCCCCAGCATTTT,CASSLGLGLLQPQHF
TRBJ2-1,TRBV14,NA,TRBD2,TGTGCCAGCAGCCCGATAGGGACTAGCGGGAGTAATGAGCAGTTCTTC,CASSPIGTSGSNEQFF
TRBJ2-5,TRBV5-1,NA,NA,TGCGCCAGCAGCTTGGACACCACGAGAGAGACCCAGTACTTC,CASSLDTTRETQYF
TRBJ1-1,TRBV6-1,many,NA,TGTGCCAGCAGGAGGGTGGGGTCTACTGAAGCTTTCTTT,CASRRVGSTEAFF
TRBJ2-7,TRBV20-1,few,NA,TGCAGTGCCAAGGAACTCCTCCACGAGCAGTACTTC,CSAKELLHEQYF
TRBJ2-2,TRBV5-6,many,NA,TGTGCCAGCAGTTACGGGGCAAGGGGCGGGGAGCTGTTTTTT,CASSYGARGGELFF
TRBJ1-5,TRBV27,few,NA,TGTGCCGGCAGTTTAAGGGGGGATAGCAATCAGCCCCAGCATTTT,CAGSLRGDSNQPQHF
TRBJ2-1,TRBV15,few,TRBD2,TGTGCCACCAGCAGCGGACTAGCGGGAGTTGAGCAGTTCTTC,CATSSGLAGVEQFF
TRBJ2-7,TRBV28,many,NA,TGTGCCAGCAGTTTAGAACAGCTGCTTTCCGACGAGCAGTACTTC,CASSLEQLLSDEQYF